This entry lists 24 T cell receptor beta chains sequenced from one sample in a study of shared clonotypes between healthy human individuals. TCRdb's table, derived via immunoSEQ multiplex PCR, lists solely in-frame clones and lacks some. The sample includes under 1 million clones, 95% to 97% of them seen just once. Naive CD8 cells comprised CD45RO-negative, CCR7-positively selected cells, excluding terminally differentiated effector memory CD45RA+ cells. Sequencing was carried out using naive CD8+ T cells sorted from blood. These receptors were taken from a man aged 25-45 years in good health.

This chain links TRBV5-8 with TRBJ1-1; 9 bases are shared with TRBD1. The junction had 3 bases not matched to a gene; V was cut back by 2 bases and J by 4 bases. This CDR3 region has 14 residues. The germline V gene encodes CDR1 SGHTS and CDR2 YDEGEE. The CDR3 region has the DNA TGTGCCAGCAGCTTCGGACAGGGGAGCACTGAAGCTTTCTTT. Its protein product is CASSFGQGSTEAFF.

J is TRBJ2-1 and V is TRBV27; 12 positions match TRBD2. J lost 8 bases, V lost 5 bases, and 10 bases had no gene match. The CDR3 covers 16 residues. Looked up from germline, CDR1 is MNHEY and CDR2 is SMNVEV (reference sequence). CDR3 DNA: TGTGCCAGCAGTGCTCCTAGCGGGAGGGCCGGGGATGAGCAGTTCTTC. The encoded protein is CASSAPSGRAGDEQFF.

The chain recombines TRBV25-1 with TRBJ2-7, with D possibly matching TRBD1 (7 bases). This CDR3 has 18 amino acids. Germline V gives CDR1 MGHDK, CDR2 SYGVNS. Trimming cost V 4 bases and J 2 bases, with 24 bases left between them. CDR3 loop: CASSGPEQGRRWTYEQYF. CDR3 nucleotide sequence: TGTGCCAGCAGTGGCCCAGAACAGGGGAGGAGATGGACCTACGAGCAGTACTTC.

The chain has TRBV29-1 and TRBJ1-1; no clear D. The germline gives CDR1 SQVTM, CDR2 ANQGSEA. V was cut by 6 bases and J by 1 base, with 9 bases left in between. The CDR3 totals 12 residues. The DNA for the CDR3 is TGCAGCGTACCGACACAGAACACTGAAGCTTTCTTT. Translating gives CSVPTQNTEAFF.

The chain is built from TRBV5-4 and TRBJ2-1; unclear D gene. V was pared by 0 bases and J by 3 bases, with 7 bases between. From germline, CDR1 is SGHNT and CDR2 YYREEE (reference sequence). The length of the CDR3 is 14 residues. The CDR3 region has the DNA TGTGCCAGCAGCTTGGGTGACAACTACAATGAGCAGTTCTTC. This codes for CASSLGDNYNEQFF.

This sequence joins TRBV6-5 and TRBJ1-2; a possible D gene is TRBD1 (5 bases). Trimming removed 0 bases at V and 4 bases at J, with 9 bases between. CDR1 MNHEY and CDR2 SVGAGI come from the germline V gene. The CDR3 contains 14 residues. The chain's CDR3 is CASSYSSGLYGYTF. CDR3 bases: TGTGCCAGCAGTTACTCGTCGGGACTCTATGGCTACACCTTC.

The rearrangement uses TRBV7-9 and TRBJ2-4; 11 nucleotides line up with TRBD2. Germline V CDR1 and CDR2: SEHNR, FQNEAQ (reference sequence). The CDR3 totals 17 residues. Unmatched junction bases numbered 7, after V lost 6 bases and J lost 0 bases. CDR3 region: CASSSGTSGIAKNIQYF. In DNA form, the CDR3 reads TGTGCCAGCAGTTCCGGGACTAGCGGAATAGCCAAAAACATTCAGTACTTC.

The gene calls are TRBV7-3 and TRBJ2-3; no clear D gene. The germline V gene has CDR1 SGHTA and CDR2 FQGTGA. The CDR3 is 15 amino acids. Trimming cost V 6 bases and J 0 bases, with 13 bases left between them. CDR3 sequence (DNA): TGTGCCAGCAGACAATCTGGGGATAGCACAGATACGCAGTATTTT. Residues: CASRQSGDSTDTQYF.

The rearrangement joins TRBV19 to TRBJ2-1; a weak D match, TRBD2 (5 bases). Germline assignment: CDR1 LNHDA and CDR2 SQIVND (reference sequence). Trimming shortened V by 3 bases and J by 0 bases, and 12 bases separated the two germline ends. CDR3 length equals 16 residues. CDR3 amino acids: CASSMDSLSSYNEQFF. The CDR3 DNA follows: TGTGCCAGTAGTATGGACTCTTTGAGCTCCTACAATGAGCAGTTCTTC.

A single count supports this clone. The rearrangement uses TRBV27 and TRBJ1-2, with 8 nucleotides matching TRBD1. Germline V gene data show CDR1 as MNHEY and CDR2 as SMNVEV (reference sequence). The CDR3 loop spans 14 amino acids. Trimming cost V 5 bases and J 5 bases; bases outside gene matches: 7. The CDR3 reads CASSRTGPQYGYTF. The CDR3 DNA is TGTGCCAGCAGTCGGACAGGGCCTCAATATGGCTACACCTTC.

This rearrangement joins TRBV7-2 to TRBJ2-1; 8 positions agree with TRBD2. Germline-derived CDR1 and CDR2 are SGHTA and FQGNSA. V shed 2 bases and J 8 bases; nucleotides not matched to a gene: 11. This CDR3 comprises 16 residues. The CDR3 here is CASSLSPGLAEDEQFF. The CDR3 nucleotides read TGTGCCAGCAGCTTAAGTCCCGGACTAGCTGAGGATGAGCAGTTCTTC. The variable domain in full, with the rest retrieved from reference TRBV7-2 and TRBJ2-1, is GAGVSQSPSNKVTEKGKDVELRCDPISGHTALYWYRQSLGQGLEFLIYFQGNSAPDKSGLPSDRFSAERTGGSVSTLTIQRTQQEDSAVYLCASSLSPGLAEDEQFFGPGTRLTVL.

Only one count was recorded for this clone. The junction departs from germline at one end; a sequencing error may be responsible. As DNA, the CDR3 is TGTGCCAGCAGCCCGACTAGCGAATTGTCCTACAATGGGCAGTTCTTC. It translates to CASSPTSELSYNGQFF. V gene TRBV7-3 combines with J gene TRBJ2-1; 8 nucleotides line up with TRBD2. This CDR3 has 16 residues. Germline V gene sequence: CDR1 SGHTA, CDR2 FQGTGA.

The chain uses TRBV10-2 and TRBJ2-7, with unresolved D. The CDR3 contains 11 residues. Germline CDR1 and CDR2: WSHSY and SAAADI. V was clipped by 2 bases and J by 5 bases, with 4 bases between them. The CDR3 loop reads CASSETNEQYF. In DNA form, the CDR3 reads TGCGCCAGCAGTGAGACAAACGAGCAGTACTTC.

The chain employs TRBV19 and TRBJ2-1, with unresolved D. This CDR3 is 13 amino acids long. Per germline, CDR1 LNHDA and CDR2 SQIVND (reference sequence). Trimming removed 0 bases from V and 5 bases from J, with 5 bases in between. DNA of the CDR3: TGTGCCAGTAGTATAGATTGGGACAATGAGCAGTTCTTC. Its translation: CASSIDWDNEQFF.

The chain uses TRBV15 and TRBJ2-2, with TRBD2 matching 7 bases. V was pared by 4 bases and J by 5 bases, with 1 base of the junction left unmatched. CDR1 is LNHNV, CDR2 YYDKDF, per germline (reference sequence). CDR3 length: 13 amino acids. CDR3 DNA sequence: TGTGCCACCAGCACAGCGGGAACCGGGGAGCTGTTTTTT. It is translated as CATSTAGTGELFF.

This clone was detected once. This chain connects TRBV30 to TRBJ1-2; D call uncertain. This CDR3 is built from 16 residues. In germline, CDR1 is GTSNPN, CDR2 SVGIG (reference sequence). Trimming took 3 bases from V and 7 from J, leaving 24 bases between them. In nucleotides, the CDR3 is TGTGCCTGGAGGTCGCCTGGCCCCGACTATTTCGGTGGCTACACCTTC. It is translated as CAWRSPGPDYFGGYTF. Variable domain in full (rest from reference TRBV30 and TRBJ1-2): SQTIHQWPATLVQPVGSPLSLECTVEGTSNPNLYWYRQAAGRGLQLLFYSVGIGQISSEVPQNLSASRPQDRQFILSSKKLLLSDSGFYLCAWRSPGPDYFGGYTFGSGTRLTVV.

The chain couples TRBV2 to TRBJ2-1, with unresolved D. Between the trimmed V and J ends, which lost 4 bases and 10 bases, there was a span of 11 bases. CDR3 length equals 12 residues. The V gene's germline CDR1 is SNHLY and CDR2 FYNNEI. DNA for the CDR3: TGTGCCAGCAGTGGCATCCTTTGGGAGCAGTTCTTC. Its protein is CASSGILWEQFF.

V gene TRBV7-9 combines with J gene TRBJ2-5, with 9 bases identical to TRBD2. The CDR3 is 15 residues long. Germline V lookup: CDR1 SEHNR, CDR2 FQNEAQ (reference sequence). The ends lost 5 bases at V and 1 base at J; junction bases unmatched: 5. CDR3 bases: TGTGCCAGCAGCATAACGACTAGCGGCCAAGAGACCCAGTACTTC. It codes for CASSITTSGQETQYF.

In this sample, this clone turned up once. The chain has TRBV9 and TRBJ2-5; D remains unclear. V dropped 4 bases and J dropped 2 bases, with 12 bases sitting between them. The CDR3 has 14 amino acids. Germline CDR1 reads SGDLS; CDR2 reads YYNGEE. DNA of the CDR3: TGTGCCAGCAGCCCCGGCGGCTGGCAAGAGACCCAGTACTTC. Translation: CASSPGGWQETQYF.

The chain uses TRBV27 and TRBJ2-7; 10 positions agree with TRBD1. Germline V gene data show CDR1 as MNHEY and CDR2 as SMNVEV (reference sequence). This CDR3 contains 14 residues. The V segment lost 8 bases and the J segment 2 bases; nucleotides outside the gene matches: 6. CDR3 sequence: CASGGQGSAYEQYF. Written as DNA, the CDR3 is TGTGCCAGCGGGGGACAGGGGTCGGCCTACGAGCAGTACTTC.

V is TRBV29-1 and J is TRBJ1-2, with D unresolved. This CDR3 has 13 amino acids. Trimming took 0 bases from V and 7 from J, leaving 12 bases between them. Germline V lookup: CDR1 SQVTM, CDR2 ANQGSEA. The CDR3 protein is CSVEDTVSLGYTF. The CDR3 DNA reads as TGCAGCGTTGAAGACACAGTGTCCCTTGGCTACACCTTC. The variable domain in full, completed from reference TRBV29-1 and TRBJ1-2, reads SAVISQKPSRDICQRGTSLTIQCQVDSQVTMMFWYRQQPGQSLTLIATANQGSEATYESGFVIDKFPISRPNLTFSTLTVSNMSPEDSSIYLCSVEDTVSLGYTFGSGTRLTVV.

The chain is built from TRBV28 and TRBJ1-2; D might be TRBD1 (6 bases). Germline V gives CDR1 MDHEN, CDR2 SYDVKM. V lost 2 bases, J lost 4 bases, and 11 bases lay in between. There are 14 residues in the CDR3. In nucleotides, the CDR3 is TGTGCCAGCAGTTTACGTGGGGACATCTATGGCTACACCTTC. Translation gives CASSLRGDIYGYTF.

This clone has only one observation. The CDR3 DNA reads as TGTGCCAGTAGTATGGTCAGGACTAGCTATGAGCAGTTCTTC. Translation gives CASSMVRTSYEQFF. The chain recombines TRBV19 with TRBJ2-1, with 8 positions matching TRBD2. The junction had 6 bases not matched to a gene; V was cut back by 3 bases and J by 8 bases. CDR3 length: 14 amino acids. Germline loops: CDR1 LNHDA, CDR2 SQIVND (reference sequence).

The chain couples TRBV27 to TRBJ2-5; 14 bases map to TRBD2. CDR1 is MNHEY, CDR2 SMNVEV, per germline (reference sequence). The CDR3 has 15 amino acids. After removal of 6 bases from V and 3 bases from J, the junction contained 3 bases not matched to a gene. CDR3 amino acids: CASRWGLAGEETQYF. CDR3 in DNA: TGTGCCAGCAGATGGGGACTAGCGGGAGAAGAGACCCAGTACTTC.